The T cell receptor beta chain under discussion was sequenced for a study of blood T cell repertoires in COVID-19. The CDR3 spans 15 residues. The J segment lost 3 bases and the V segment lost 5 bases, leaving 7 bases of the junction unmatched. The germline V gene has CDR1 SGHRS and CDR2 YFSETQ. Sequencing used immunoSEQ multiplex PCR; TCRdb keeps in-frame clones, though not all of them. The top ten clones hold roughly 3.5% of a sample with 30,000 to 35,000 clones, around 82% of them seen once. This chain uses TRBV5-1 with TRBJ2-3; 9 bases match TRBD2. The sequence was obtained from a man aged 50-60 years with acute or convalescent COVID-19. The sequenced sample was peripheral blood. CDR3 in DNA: TGCGCCAGCAGTCAGGGCGGGGGGGCGACAGATACGCAGTATTTT. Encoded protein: CASSQGGGATDTQYF. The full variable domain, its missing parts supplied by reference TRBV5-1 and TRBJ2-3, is KAGVTQTPRYLIKTRGQQVTLSCSPISGHRSVSWYQQTPGQGLQFLFEYFSETQRNKGNFPGRFSGRQFSNSRSEMNVSTLELGDSALYLCASSQGGGATDTQYFGPGTRLTVL.